This TCR beta chain was found in a study of blood T cell repertoires in COVID-19. In the study overall: Acute and convalescent COVID-19 samples came from the United States, Italy and Spain. PBMCs, B-cell-depleted T cells, or T cells were the source of the cDNA or gDNA that made up the material.

A Seattle source enrolled patients during active infection and followed them longitudinally. Germline V gives CDR1 MNHNY, CDR2 SVGAGI (reference sequence). The CDR3 loop spans 15 amino acids. Under the authors' procedure: Reference gene primers were amplified, and this amplification served to estimate nucleated cell counts. Profiled with immunoSEQ multiplex PCR; TCRdb holds only in-frame clones, not every one. V, J and clone size were drawn from that table, and D and trimming were deduced from the DNA. The sample lists 45,000 to 50,000 clones; 65% to 90% were seen once. With respect to this clone: The junction does not match germline at one end; this may be a read error.

The chain has TRBV6-6 and TRBJ1-2; D is unresolved. Sequenced material: peripheral blood. The clonotype was recovered from an elderly woman with COVID-19, enrolled during active disease. The CDR3 coding sequence is TGTGCCAGCAGATACTGGAGGGATTCTAACTATGGCTACACCTTC. Residues: CASRYWRDSNYGYTF.